The 16 T cell receptor beta chains below were found in one sample sequenced in a study of blood T cells in healthy people across ages (dated by TCRdb to the mid-2010s). Library construction relied on 5' RACE. The reads were generated on an Illumina HiSeq 2500. A second about 7 to 12 cycle PCR used a sample-barcoded 5' primer and a J-beta primer mix. TCRdb ran its own pipeline on the public reads, namely fastp trimming at Q25 and MiXCR clone calling, and kept in-frame beta chains. Under each unique CDR3 protein, matching rows form one entry showing the most common genes and DNA. A total of 2 million or so distinct CDR3 sequences appear in this sample, about 50% of them only once. In total, the top ten clones hold more than 2% of the sample. Source material: blood. The receptors stem from a woman between 40 and 50 years old in good health.

The V gene is TRBV20-1, the J gene TRBJ2-5, with D hard to call. From germline, CDR1 is DFQATT and CDR2 SNEGSKA (reference sequence). The CDR3 loop spans 12 amino acids. V lost 4 bases, J lost 5 bases, and 11 bases lay in between. The chain's CDR3 is CSAIGLAETQYF. In nucleotides, the CDR3 is TGCAGTGCTATAGGATTGGCGGAGACCCAGTACTTC.

This chain connects TRBV6-6 to TRBJ1-2; D perhaps matches TRBD1 (6 bases). This CDR3 is built from 15 residues. Germline V gene sequence: CDR1 MNHNY, CDR2 SVGAGI (reference sequence). Trimming stripped 4 bases from V and 2 bases from J, with 14 bases between. The CDR3 bases are TGTGCCAGCAGTTCAAACAGGGAGGGGAACTATGGCTACACCTTC. This encodes CASSSNREGNYGYTF.

The chain recombines TRBV6-5 with TRBJ2-7, with 7 bases matching TRBD2. The germline V gene encodes CDR1 MNHEY and CDR2 SVGAGI. After removal of 4 bases from V and 12 bases from J, the junction contained 6 bases not matched to a gene. The CDR3 is 11 amino acids. DNA for the CDR3: TGTGCCAGCAGTTCCCGGACTAGTCTGTACTTC. Protein product: CASSSRTSLYF.

This clonotype was found a few times. This sequence joins TRBV20-1 and TRBJ2-1; 14 bases line up with TRBD2. This CDR3 contains 17 residues. The V segment lost 5 bases and the J segment 6 bases; nucleotides outside the gene matches: 12. Per germline, CDR1 DFQATT and CDR2 SNEGSKA (reference sequence). The CDR3 loop is CSAEGLAGELVGNEQFF. CDR3 coding DNA: TGCAGTGCTGAGGGACTAGCGGGGGAGCTGGTGGGCAATGAGCAGTTCTTC.

J is TRBJ2-1 and V is TRBV5-1; D perhaps matches TRBD2 (6 bases). In germline, CDR1 is SGHRS, CDR2 YFSETQ. This CDR3 contains 14 residues. Trimming left V 7 bases short and J 7 bases short, with 18 bases between. The CDR3 loop reads CASGPGGTVNEQFF. CDR3 DNA sequence: TGCGCCAGCGGCCCGGGCGGGACTGTAAATGAGCAGTTCTTC.

This sequence joins TRBV7-9 and TRBJ2-1; 8 bases are shared with TRBD2. The CDR3 has 17 residues. The V segment lost 5 bases and the J segment 8 bases; nucleotides outside the gene matches: 17. CDR1 and CDR2 (germline): SEHNR, FQNEAQ (reference sequence). The CDR3 DNA sequence: TGTGCCAGCAGCCAACGGGAAGGCGGGGGGAGTTGGTATGAGCAGTTCTTC. Amino acids: CASSQREGGGSWYEQFF.

The gene calls are TRBV2 and TRBJ1-6; D unclear. The CDR3 extends over 13 amino acids. The germline V gene encodes CDR1 SNHLY and CDR2 FYNNEI. Trimming pared 10 bases from V and 7 bases from J, leaving 14 bases between. The CDR3: CAIRATENSPLHF. The CDR3 nucleotides read TGTGCCATCCGGGCAACTGAAAATTCACCCCTCCACTTT.

This chain connects TRBV2 to TRBJ2-5; 7 bases fit TRBD1. This CDR3 region has 14 residues. Germline V gene lookup returns CDR1 SNHLY and CDR2 FYNNEI. V was pared by 7 bases and J by 0 bases, with 5 bases of the junction left unmatched. This CDR3 reads CASNLGQNQETQYF. Here the CDR3 DNA reads TGTGCCAGCAACCTGGGACAGAACCAAGAGACCCAGTACTTC.

The genes are TRBV5-5 and TRBJ2-5; D is ambiguous. V was cut by 2 bases and J by 5 bases, with 10 bases left in between. The CDR3 length is 13 residues. Germline V gene data show CDR1 as SGHKS and CDR2 as YYEKEE (reference sequence). The CDR3 DNA follows: TGTGCCAGCAGCTTATCCTTACACGAGACCCAGTACTTC. This gives the protein CASSLSLHETQYF.

This clonotype was detected only a few times. The chain carries TRBV4-3 and TRBJ2-1; 9 bases fit TRBD1. The CDR3 loop spans 13 amino acids. Germline V gene sequence: CDR1 LGHNA, CDR2 YSLEER. V gave up 4 bases and J gave up 12 bases; unmatched junction bases: 7. CDR3 nucleotide sequence: TGCGCCAGCAGCCCCCAGGGGGGACAGGGGCAGTTCTTC. Encoded protein: CASSPQGGQGQFF.

The CDR3 DNA reads as TGTGCCACCAGTGATCCGGACACAGATACGCAGTATTTT. Protein product: CATSDPDTDTQYF. The genes are TRBV24-1 and TRBJ2-3; no clear D gene. CDR3 size: 13 residues. Germline V gene data show CDR1 as KGHDR and CDR2 as SFDVKD. Between the trimmed V and J ends, which lost 3 bases and 2 bases, there was a span of 5 bases.

This chain uses TRBV5-1 with TRBJ2-7; 8 bases are shared with TRBD2. Losses at the gene ends were 10 bases for V and 3 bases for J; bases not matched to a gene: 12. Germline V lookup: CDR1 SGHRS, CDR2 YFSETQ. There are 14 residues in the CDR3. The CDR3 sequence: CACRPGLAGYEQYF. As DNA, the CDR3 is TGCGCCTGCCGGCCGGGGCTAGCGGGCTACGAGCAGTACTTC.

This chain joins TRBV7-2 and TRBJ1-2, with TRBD1 matching over 10 bases. The germline V gene has CDR1 SGHTA and CDR2 FQGNSA. J gave up 6 bases and V 5 bases, and 9 bases lay outside the gene matches. The CDR3 length is 15 residues. Here the CDR3 DNA reads TGTGCCAGCAGCACCGGCGGGACAGGGGCCGATGGCTACACCTTC. Amino acids: CASSTGGTGADGYTF.

The V and J genes are TRBV15 and TRBJ1-4; 7 positions agree with TRBD1. The germline CDR1 and CDR2 sequences are LNHNV and YYDKDF (reference sequence). The CDR3 spans 14 residues. The V and J ends lost 0 bases and 8 bases, in that order; junction bases with no gene match: 3. Here the CDR3 reads CATSRDRGYEKLFF. The CDR3 DNA is TGTGCCACCAGCAGAGACAGGGGGTACGAAAAACTGTTTTTT.

The rearrangement joins TRBV28 to TRBJ2-7; a possible D gene is TRBD1 (6 bases). CDR1 and CDR2 from the germline V gene are MDHEN and SYDVKM. Trimming removed 7 bases at V and 8 bases at J, with 18 bases between. The length of the CDR3 is 13 residues. CDR3 region: CASKGVFVQQQYF. CDR3 DNA: TGTGCCAGCAAGGGGGTCTTCGTACAACAGCAGTACTTC.

This chain connects TRBV4-3 to TRBJ2-5; D is perhaps TRBD2 (6 bases). The CDR3 extends over 14 amino acids. Germline V lookup: CDR1 LGHNA, CDR2 YSLEER. Trimming shortened V by 1 base and J by 5 bases, and 11 bases separated the two germline ends. CDR3 sequence reads: CASSQGLAWETQYF. The CDR3 nucleotides are TGCGCCAGCAGCCAAGGGCTAGCGTGGGAGACCCAGTACTTC.